The 5 T cell receptor beta chains below come from one sample, sequenced in a study of cytomegalovirus exposure and HLA in healthy donors. Primers included in the PCR were 60 Vbeta and 13 Jbeta primers. Here immunoSEQ multiplex PCR was the method, and the copy in TCRdb shows in-frame clones only, minus some. Counted here are approximately 130,000 clones, approximately 85% occurring once; the ten biggest clones make up about 6.7%. Sequencing used PBMCs. The source is a woman in her twenties or thirties in good health and CMV-seropositive.

The rearrangement uses TRBV10-3 and TRBJ1-1, with no clear D. V lost 3 bases to trimming and J lost 0 bases, with 5 bases between them. The germline CDR1 and CDR2 sequences are ENHRY and SYGVKD. This CDR3 comprises 13 residues. CDR3 nucleotides: TGTGCCATCAGTGAACTAATGAACACTGAAGCTTTCTTT. Translation: CAISELMNTEAFF.

This rearrangement joins TRBV18 to TRBJ2-2; weak D call: TRBD1 (6 bases). Trimming pared 3 bases from V and 0 bases from J, leaving 14 bases between. Germline V gives CDR1 KGHSH, CDR2 LQKENI. The CDR3 sequence is 17 residues long. CDR3 DNA sequence: TGTGCCAGCTCACCCCAGGGGCGAAGATCGAACACCGGGGAGCTGTTTTTT. Translating it yields CASSPQGRRSNTGELFF. Full variable domain (rest looked up from reference TRBV18 and TRBJ2-2): NAGVMQNPRHLVRRRGQEARLRCSPMKGHSHVYWYRQLPEEGLKFMVYLQKENIIDESGMPKERFSAEFPKEGPSILRIQQVVRGDSAAYFCASSPQGRRSNTGELFFGEGSRLTVL.

DNA of the CDR3: TGTGCCAGCAGCTTAGTAGCGGATACAGATACGCAGTATTTT. Protein: CASSLVADTDTQYF. V gene TRBV7-3 combines with J gene TRBJ2-3, with TRBD2 as a possible D gene (6 bases). Germline lookup yields CDR1 SGHTA and CDR2 FQGTGA. The length of the CDR3 is 14 residues. Trimming removed 2 bases at V and 3 bases at J, with 9 bases between.

This CDR3 is CATPREDGVYGYTF. The CDR3 DNA follows: TGTGCCACCCCCCGGGAGGATGGCGTCTATGGCTACACCTTC. This rearrangement joins TRBV6-6 to TRBJ1-2; D unresolved. CDR3 length: 14 amino acids. The germline gives CDR1 MNHNY, CDR2 SVGAGI (reference sequence). V was clipped by 10 bases and J by 4 bases, with 19 bases between them.

The gene calls are TRBV9 and TRBJ2-2, with TRBD2 matching 7 bases. Germline V gene sequence: CDR1 SGDLS, CDR2 YYNGEE. This CDR3 is 16 amino acids long. Unmatched junction bases numbered 3, after V lost 0 bases and J lost 1 base. CDR3 amino acids: CASSVDGGENTGELFF. The CDR3 DNA follows: TGTGCCAGCAGCGTAGATGGGGGGGAGAACACCGGGGAGCTGTTTTTT.